This T cell receptor beta chain stems from a study of cytomegalovirus exposure and HLA in healthy donors. Amplification used 60 Vbeta primers and 13 Jbeta primers. In the source study's methods: In a later analysis, the count reached some 75 million unique TCR beta chains, with approximately 11 million shared. Using immunoSEQ multiplex PCR, the repertoire was profiled, and TCRdb retains in-frame clones only, with some absent. The V and J calls and the clone size are those of that table, but D and trimming were determined from the DNA. The sample records 110,000 to 150,000 clones, under 80% being singletons. CDR1 LGHNA and CDR2 YSLEER come from the germline V gene. There are 13 residues in the CDR3. Germline trimming cut 3 bases from V and 7 bases from J; bases unmatched to any gene: 2. The donors, nominally healthy at sampling, likely had unrecorded immune exposures. With respect to this clone: Its specificity is not known.

Study conclusions and caveats: There were some V segments, including TRBV6-2 and TRBV6-3, excluded as indistinguishable.

Sequencing input: PBMCs. This clonotype originated in a man aged 18 to 35 in good health and CMV-seropositive. The chain links TRBV4-3 to TRBJ1-2, with 10 bases identical to TRBD1. CDR3 sequence reads: CASSQGQGIGYTF. In DNA form, the CDR3 reads TGCGCCAGCAGCCAGGGACAGGGGATTGGCTACACCTTC.